This T cell receptor (beta chain) was profiled in a study of identical twins. The study, taken as a whole, reports: Twins shared beta out-of-frame sequences in excess, but this excess was weaker.

TCRdb redid the calling of the 5' RACE reads with MiXCR, one entry per CDR3 protein. The sample holds approximately 630,000 distinct CDR3 sequences, roughly 7.1% seen once. This clonotype has just a few counts. Its specificity is unknown. These records were also assigned to another study, of yellow fever vaccine responses in identical twins. That source adds: Convergence reportedly seemed to mark part of the twins' vaccine T cell response, with personalization marking the rest.

This clonotype originated in a young woman in good health. The sequenced material came from PBMCs.

CDR3 in amino acids: CSAHPQAGGPSKNIQYF. Written as DNA, the CDR3 is TGCAGTGCACATCCGCAAGCGGGAGGGCCGTCCAAAAACATTCAGTACTTC. The V gene is TRBV20-1, the J gene TRBJ2-4, with 10 bases matching TRBD2. The CDR3 extends over 17 amino acids. The V gene end was trimmed by 6 bases and the J gene end by 2 bases; junction bases not matched to a gene: 13. Germline assignment: CDR1 DFQATT and CDR2 SNEGSKA (reference sequence).